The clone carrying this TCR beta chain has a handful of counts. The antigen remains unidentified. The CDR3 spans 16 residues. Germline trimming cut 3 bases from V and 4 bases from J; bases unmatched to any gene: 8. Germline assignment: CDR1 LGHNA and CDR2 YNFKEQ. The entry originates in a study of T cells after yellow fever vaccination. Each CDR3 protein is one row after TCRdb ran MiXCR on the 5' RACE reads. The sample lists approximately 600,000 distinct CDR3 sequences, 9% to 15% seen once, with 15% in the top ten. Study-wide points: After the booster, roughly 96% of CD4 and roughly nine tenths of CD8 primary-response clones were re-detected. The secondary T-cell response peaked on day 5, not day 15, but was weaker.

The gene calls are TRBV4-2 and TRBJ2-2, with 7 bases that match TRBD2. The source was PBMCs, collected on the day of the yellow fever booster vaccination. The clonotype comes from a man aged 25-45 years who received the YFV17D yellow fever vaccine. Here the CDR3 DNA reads TGTGCCAGCAGCCAGTTTCTAGCGGAAGTCACCGGGGAGCTGTTTTTT. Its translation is CASSQFLAEVTGELFF.